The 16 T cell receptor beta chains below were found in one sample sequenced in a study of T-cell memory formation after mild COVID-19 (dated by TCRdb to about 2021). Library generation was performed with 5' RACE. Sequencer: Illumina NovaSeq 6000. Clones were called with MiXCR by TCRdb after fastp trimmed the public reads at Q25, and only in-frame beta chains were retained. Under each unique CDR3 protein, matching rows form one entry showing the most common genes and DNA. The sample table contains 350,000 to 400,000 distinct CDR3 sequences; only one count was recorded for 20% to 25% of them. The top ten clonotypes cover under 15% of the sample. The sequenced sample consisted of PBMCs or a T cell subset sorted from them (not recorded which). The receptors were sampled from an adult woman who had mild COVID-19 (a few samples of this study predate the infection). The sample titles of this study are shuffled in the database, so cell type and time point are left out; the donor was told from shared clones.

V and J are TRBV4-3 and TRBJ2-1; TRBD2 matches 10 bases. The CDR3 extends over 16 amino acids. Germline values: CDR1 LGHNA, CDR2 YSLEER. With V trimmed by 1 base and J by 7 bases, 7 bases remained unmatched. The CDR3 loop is CASSQGLAGPRNEQFF. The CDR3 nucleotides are TGCGCCAGCAGCCAAGGACTAGCGGGTCCTCGGAATGAGCAGTTCTTC.

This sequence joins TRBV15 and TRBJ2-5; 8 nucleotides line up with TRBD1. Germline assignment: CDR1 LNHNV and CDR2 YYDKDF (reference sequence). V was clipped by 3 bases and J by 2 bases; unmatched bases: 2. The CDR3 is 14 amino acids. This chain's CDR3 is CATSRTGEQETQYF. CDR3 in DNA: TGTGCCACCAGCAGGACAGGGGAACAAGAGACCCAGTACTTC.

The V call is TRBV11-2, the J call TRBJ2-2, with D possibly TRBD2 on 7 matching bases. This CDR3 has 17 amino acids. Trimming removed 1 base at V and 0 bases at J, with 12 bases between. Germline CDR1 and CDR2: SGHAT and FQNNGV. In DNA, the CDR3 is TGTGCCAGCAGCTTAGTTGCGGGGGCCTCGAACACCGGGGAGCTGTTTTTT. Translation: CASSLVAGASNTGELFF.

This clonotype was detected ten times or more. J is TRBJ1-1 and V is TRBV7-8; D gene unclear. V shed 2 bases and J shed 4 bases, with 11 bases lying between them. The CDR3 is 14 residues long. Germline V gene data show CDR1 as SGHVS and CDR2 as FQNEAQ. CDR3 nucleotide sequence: TGTGCCAGCAGCTTACGGGTAGGGAGCACTGAAGCTTTCTTT. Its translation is CASSLRVGSTEAFF.

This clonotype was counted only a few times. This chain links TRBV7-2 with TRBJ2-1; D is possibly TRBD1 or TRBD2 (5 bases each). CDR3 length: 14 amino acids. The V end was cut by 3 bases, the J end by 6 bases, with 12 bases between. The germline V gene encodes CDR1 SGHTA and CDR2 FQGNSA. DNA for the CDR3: TGTGCCAGCAGCTTTACCGGGGCCGCCAATGAGCAGTTCTTC. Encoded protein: CASSFTGAANEQFF.

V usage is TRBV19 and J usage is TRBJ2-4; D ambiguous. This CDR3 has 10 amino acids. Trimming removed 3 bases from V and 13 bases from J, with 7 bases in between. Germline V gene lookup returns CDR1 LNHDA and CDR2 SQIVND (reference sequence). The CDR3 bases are TGTGCCAGTAGTATGGGAAAACAGTACTTC. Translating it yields CASSMGKQYF.

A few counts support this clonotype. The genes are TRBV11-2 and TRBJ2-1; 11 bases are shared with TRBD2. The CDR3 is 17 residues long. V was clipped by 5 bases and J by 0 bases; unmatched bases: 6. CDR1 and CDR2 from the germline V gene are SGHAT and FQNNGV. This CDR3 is CASSNPSGGTSYNEQFF. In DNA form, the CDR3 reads TGTGCCAGCAGCAATCCTAGCGGGGGGACCTCCTACAATGAGCAGTTCTTC.

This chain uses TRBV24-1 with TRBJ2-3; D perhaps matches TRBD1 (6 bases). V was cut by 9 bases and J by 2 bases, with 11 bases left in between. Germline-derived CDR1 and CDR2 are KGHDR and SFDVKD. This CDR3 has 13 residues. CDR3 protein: CATRDTNTDTQYF. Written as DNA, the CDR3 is TGTGCCACCCGGGACACCAACACAGATACGCAGTATTTT.

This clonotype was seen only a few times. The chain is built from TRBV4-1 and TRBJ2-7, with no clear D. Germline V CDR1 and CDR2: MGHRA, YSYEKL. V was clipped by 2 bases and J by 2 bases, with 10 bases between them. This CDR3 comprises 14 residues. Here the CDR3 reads CASSQRTETYEQYF. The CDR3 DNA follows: TGCGCCAGCAGCCAAAGGACGGAAACCTACGAGCAGTACTTC.

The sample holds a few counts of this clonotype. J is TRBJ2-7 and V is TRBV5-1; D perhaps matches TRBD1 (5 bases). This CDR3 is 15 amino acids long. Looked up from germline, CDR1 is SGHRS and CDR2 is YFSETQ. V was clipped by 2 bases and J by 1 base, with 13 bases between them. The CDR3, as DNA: TGCGCCAGCAGCTTCAACAGGCAGGGATCCTACGAGCAGTACTTC. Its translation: CASSFNRQGSYEQYF.

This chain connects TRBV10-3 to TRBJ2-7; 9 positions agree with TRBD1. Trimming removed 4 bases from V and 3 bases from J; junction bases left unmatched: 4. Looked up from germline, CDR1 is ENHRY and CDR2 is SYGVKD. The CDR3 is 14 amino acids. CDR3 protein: CAISGGQGIYEQYF. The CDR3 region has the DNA TGTGCCATCAGTGGGGGACAGGGAATCTACGAGCAGTACTTC.

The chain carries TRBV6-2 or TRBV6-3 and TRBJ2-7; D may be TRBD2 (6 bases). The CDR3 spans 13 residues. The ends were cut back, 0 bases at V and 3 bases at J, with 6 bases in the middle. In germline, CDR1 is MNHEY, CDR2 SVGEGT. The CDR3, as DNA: TGTGCCAGCAGTTACTCGACTAGCTACGAGCAGTACTTC. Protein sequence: CASSYSTSYEQYF.

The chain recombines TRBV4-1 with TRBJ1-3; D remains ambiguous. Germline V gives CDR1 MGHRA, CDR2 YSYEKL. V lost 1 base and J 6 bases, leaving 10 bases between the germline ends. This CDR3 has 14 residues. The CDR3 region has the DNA TGCGCCAGCAGCCAAGGGGCTCTGGCAAACACCATATATTTT. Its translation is CASSQGALANTIYF.

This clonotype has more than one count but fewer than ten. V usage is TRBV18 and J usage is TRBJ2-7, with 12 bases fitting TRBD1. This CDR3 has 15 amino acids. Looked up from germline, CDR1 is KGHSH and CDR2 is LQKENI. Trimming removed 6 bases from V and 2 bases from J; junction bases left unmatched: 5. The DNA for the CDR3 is TGTGCCAGCTCGGACCGGGACAGGGGGCCCTACGAGCAGTACTTC. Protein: CASSDRDRGPYEQYF. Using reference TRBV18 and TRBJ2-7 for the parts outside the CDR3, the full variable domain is NAGVMQNPRHLVRRRGQEARLRCSPMKGHSHVYWYRQLPEEGLKFMVYLQKENIIDESGMPKERFSAEFPKEGPSILRIQQVVRGDSAAYFCASSDRDRGPYEQYFGPGTRLTVT.

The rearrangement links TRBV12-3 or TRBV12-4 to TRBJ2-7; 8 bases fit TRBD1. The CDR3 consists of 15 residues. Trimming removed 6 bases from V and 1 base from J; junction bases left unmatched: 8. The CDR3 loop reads CASSLPGQGSYEQYF. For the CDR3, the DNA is TGTGCCAGCAGCCTCCCCGGACAGGGATCCTACGAGCAGTACTTC.

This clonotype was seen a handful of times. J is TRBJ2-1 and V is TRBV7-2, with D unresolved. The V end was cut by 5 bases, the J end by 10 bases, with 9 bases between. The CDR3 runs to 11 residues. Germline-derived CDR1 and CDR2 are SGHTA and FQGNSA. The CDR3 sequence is CASSGVVEQFF. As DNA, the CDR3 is TGTGCCAGCAGCGGGGTGGTCGAGCAGTTCTTC.